Listed below are T cell receptor beta chains from one sample, sequenced in a study of blood T cell repertoires in COVID-19. Profiling relied on immunoSEQ multiplex PCR, and the TCRdb table lists in-frame clones only, not all of them. The sample carries roughly 46,000 clones, 80% to 90% recorded once. The material sequenced was peripheral blood. The receptor source for this set is a human donor in a cohort sampled during active COVID-19. The donor label of this sample is uncertain. CDR3s include the opening cysteine and the closing phenylalanine or tryptophan. The D gene is left open where the match is weak. Rows may omit the clone size; those that give it use once, few, many or a size class.

size	V	J	D	DNA	CDR3
NA	TRBV3-1/TRBV3-2	TRBJ2-2	NA	TGTGCCAGCAGCTCTAGAGGTGGCGGGGAGCTGTTTTTT	CASSSRGGGELFF
NA	TRBV9	TRBJ2-7	NA	TGTGCCAGCAGCAAGGCGGGGTCTCCCTACGAGCAGTACTTC	CASSKAGSPYEQYF
few	TRBV7-3	TRBJ1-2	NA	TGTGCCAGCAGCCCCAGGGGTGACGGTCTTGGCTACACCTTC	CASSPRGDGLGYTF
NA	TRBV28	TRBJ1-1	NA	TGTGCCAGCAGTTTCCGTTGGACAGCCTCGAACACTGAAGCTTTCTTT	CASSFRWTASNTEAFF
NA	TRBV9	TRBJ2-1	NA	TGTGCCAGCAGCGGGGTGGCAGGGCGGTACAATGAGCAGTTCTTC	CASSGVAGRYNEQFF
NA	TRBV28	TRBJ1-4	NA	TGTGCCAGCAGTTCAGGACAACTAAGGGAAAAACTGTTTTTT	CASSSGQLREKLFF
NA	TRBV6-2/TRBV6-3	TRBJ1-2	TRBD1	TGTGCCAGCAGTTACTCGTCAGGACAGGGGGCGAATGGCTACACCTTC	CASSYSSGQGANGYTF
few	TRBV11-2	TRBJ1-6	NA	TGTGCCAGCAGCTTAAAAGGGGTCCTTAATTCACCCCTCCACTTT	CASSLKGVLNSPLHF
NA	TRBV6-2/TRBV6-3	TRBJ1-2	TRBD1	TGTGCCAGCAGTTACGGGACAGGGGGATCTCGTGTCTATGGCTACACCTTC	CASSYGTGGSRVYGYTF
NA	TRBV6-1	TRBJ1-3	TRBD1	TGTGCCAGCAGTGAGGGTGGACAGGGCGGGGTGCACACCATATATTTT	CASSEGGQGGVHTIYF
large	TRBV27	TRBJ1-2	NA	TGTGCCAGCAGTACCCACAGGGAGGGACTCTATGGCTACACCTTC	CASSTHREGLYGYTF
NA	TRBV3-1/TRBV3-2	TRBJ1-4	NA	TGTGCCAGCAGCCAAGGCTTGGGAGGAAGTGAAAAACTGTTTTTT	CASSQGLGGSEKLFF
NA	TRBV18	TRBJ1-6	TRBD1	TGTGCCAGCTCACTGGGACAGGGGGCTCCCCTCCACTTT	CASSLGQGAPLHF
once	TRBV7-2	TRBJ1-1	NA	TGTGCCAGCAGCCCCGCAGGGCTCGTCACTGAAGCTTTCTTT	CASSPAGLVTEAFF
NA	TRBV3-1/TRBV3-2	TRBJ1-6	NA	TGTGCCAGCAGCCAATGGGACACCTTCGATTCACCCCTCCACTTT	CASSQWDTFDSPLHF
NA	TRBV14	TRBJ2-3	NA	TGTGCCAGCAGCCACCCCGGACTGCGTTCGAACACAGATACGCAGTATTTT	CASSHPGLRSNTDTQYF
NA	TRBV14	TRBJ1-2	TRBD1	TGTGCCAGCAGCCGGGACAGCACTCCCAACTATGGCTACACCTTC	CASSRDSTPNYGYTF
few	TRBV25-1	TRBJ2-2	NA	TGTGCCAGCAGGAATACGGGGACCGGGGAGCTGTTTTTT	CASRNTGTGELFF
once	TRBV5-4	TRBJ2-5	NA	TGTGCCAGCAGCGAACAGGGTAGGCAGACCCAGTACTTC	CASSEQGRQTQYF
NA	TRBV6-5	TRBJ1-1	TRBD1	TGTGCCAGCAACCGACAGGGCTCTAACACTGAAGCTTTCTTT	CASNRQGSNTEAFF
NA	TRBV24-1	TRBJ2-2	NA	TGTGCCACCAGTGATTTTGGGGGGATCGGGGAGCTGTTTTTT	CATSDFGGIGELFF
NA	TRBV7-9	TRBJ2-3	TRBD2	TGTGCCAGCAGCTCAAGAGTAGCGGGGGCTTCAGATACGCAGTATTTT	CASSSRVAGASDTQYF